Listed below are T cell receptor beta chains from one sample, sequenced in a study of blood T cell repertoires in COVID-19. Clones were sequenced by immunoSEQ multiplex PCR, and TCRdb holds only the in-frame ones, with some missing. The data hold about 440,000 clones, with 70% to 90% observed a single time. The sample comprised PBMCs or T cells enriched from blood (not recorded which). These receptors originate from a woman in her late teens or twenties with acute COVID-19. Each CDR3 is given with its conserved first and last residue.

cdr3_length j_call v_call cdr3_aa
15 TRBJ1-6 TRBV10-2 CASSVWQVYNSPLHF
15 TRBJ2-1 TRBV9 CASSADTSALSEQFF
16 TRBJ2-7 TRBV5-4 CASSLAGTVSSYEQYF
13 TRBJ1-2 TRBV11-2 CASSLGQGDGYTF
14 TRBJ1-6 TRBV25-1 CASSESGQELPLHF
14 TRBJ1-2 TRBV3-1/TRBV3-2 CASSQGQGGYGYTF
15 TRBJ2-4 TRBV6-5 CASGPHGRDENIQYF
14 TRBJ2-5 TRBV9 CASSVDGVKETQYF
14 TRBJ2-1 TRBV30 CAWSPKRSYNEQFF
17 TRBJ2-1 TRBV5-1 CASSLAGTSGGEYEQFF
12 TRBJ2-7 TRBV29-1 CSVMTSHYEQYF
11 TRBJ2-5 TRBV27 CASSFRGTQYF
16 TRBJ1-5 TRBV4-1 CASSQEGQQSNQPQHF
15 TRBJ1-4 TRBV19 CASSPGGSFNEKLFF
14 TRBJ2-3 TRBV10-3 CAISESGTSPTQYF
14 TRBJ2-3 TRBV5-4 CASSRTGSTDTQYF
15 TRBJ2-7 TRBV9 CASSLRDRQGDEQYF
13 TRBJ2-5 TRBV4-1 CASSRGTEETQYF
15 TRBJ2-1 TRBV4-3 CASSGGTVDYNEQFF
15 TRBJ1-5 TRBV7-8 CASSLDSFSNQPQHF
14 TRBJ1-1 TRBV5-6 CASSLGGRDTEAFF
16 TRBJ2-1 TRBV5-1 CASSLGGLAGMGEQFF
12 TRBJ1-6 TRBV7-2 CASSIDYSPLHF
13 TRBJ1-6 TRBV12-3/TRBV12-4 CASGGQGRSPLHF
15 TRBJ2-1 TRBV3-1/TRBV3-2 CASSLLAGQYNEQFF
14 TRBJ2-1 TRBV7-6 CASSSGLASNEQFF
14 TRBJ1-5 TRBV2 CASSLQGGNQPQHF